This TCR beta chain stems from a study of glioma-infiltrating T cells after dendritic cell vaccination. Using immunoSEQ multiplex PCR, the repertoire was profiled, and TCRdb retains in-frame clones only, with some absent. This sample yields about 21,000 clones, of which about four fifths are seen a single time; roughly 40% belongs to the top ten. The CDR3 is 14 residues long. J lost 2 bases, V lost 8 bases, and 8 bases had no gene match. The germline V gene encodes CDR1 MNHGY and CDR2 SAAAGT. This rearrangement joins TRBV6-8 to TRBJ2-7, with 8 bases lining up with TRBD2. Source: blood, taken before dendritic cell vaccination. The TCR comes from a human donor with glioblastoma. In DNA, the CDR3 is TGTGCCAGCTCCCCGGCGGGGGGCCCCTACGAGCAGTACTTC. It codes for CASSPAGGPYEQYF.